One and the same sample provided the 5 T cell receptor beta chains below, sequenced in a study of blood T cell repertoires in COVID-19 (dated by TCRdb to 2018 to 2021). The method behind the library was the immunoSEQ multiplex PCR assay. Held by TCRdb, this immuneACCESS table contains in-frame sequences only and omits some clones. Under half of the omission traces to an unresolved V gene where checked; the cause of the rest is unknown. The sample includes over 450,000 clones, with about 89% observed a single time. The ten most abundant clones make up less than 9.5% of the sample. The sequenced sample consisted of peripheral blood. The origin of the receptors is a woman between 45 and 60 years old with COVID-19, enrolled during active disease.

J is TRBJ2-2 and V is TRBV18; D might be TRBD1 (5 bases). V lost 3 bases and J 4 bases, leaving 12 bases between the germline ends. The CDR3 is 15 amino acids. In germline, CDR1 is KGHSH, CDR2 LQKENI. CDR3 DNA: TGTGCCAGCTCACCGGTCAGGGTGAGCACCGGGGAGCTGTTTTTT. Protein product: CASSPVRVSTGELFF. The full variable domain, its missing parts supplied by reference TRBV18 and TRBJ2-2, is NAGVMQNPRHLVRRRGQEARLRCSPMKGHSHVYWYRQLPEEGLKFMVYLQKENIIDESGMPKERFSAEFPKEGPSILRIQQVVRGDSAAYFCASSPVRVSTGELFFGEGSRLTVL.

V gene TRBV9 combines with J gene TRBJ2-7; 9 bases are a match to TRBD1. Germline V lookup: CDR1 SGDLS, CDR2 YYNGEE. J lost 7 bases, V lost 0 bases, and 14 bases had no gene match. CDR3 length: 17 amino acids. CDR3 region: CASSVAPAGTGSGEQYF. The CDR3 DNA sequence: TGTGCCAGCAGCGTAGCTCCTGCCGGGACAGGGTCGGGGGAGCAGTACTTC.

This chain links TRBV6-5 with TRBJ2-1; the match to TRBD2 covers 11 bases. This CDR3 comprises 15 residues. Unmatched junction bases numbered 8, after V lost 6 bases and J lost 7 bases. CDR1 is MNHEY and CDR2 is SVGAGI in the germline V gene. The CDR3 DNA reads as TGTGCCAGCAGCGACCTAGCGGGGGGCGTTAATGAGCAGTTCTTC. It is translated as CASSDLAGGVNEQFF.

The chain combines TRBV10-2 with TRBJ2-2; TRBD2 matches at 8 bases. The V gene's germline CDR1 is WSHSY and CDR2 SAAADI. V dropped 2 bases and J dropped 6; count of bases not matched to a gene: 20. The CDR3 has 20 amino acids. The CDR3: CASSEGFRGGSQGRAGELFF. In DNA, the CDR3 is TGCGCCAGCAGTGAGGGGTTCCGCGGGGGGTCCCAGGGTCGGGCCGGGGAGCTGTTTTTT.

CDR3 DNA: TGTGCCAGCAGGCGACCGGGACTCCCTCTTGGAAAACTGTTTTTT. This codes for CASRRPGLPLGKLFF. The J gene is TRBJ1-4, the V gene TRBV21-1. TRBV21-1 constitutes a pseudogene. This CDR3 spans 15 amino acids.